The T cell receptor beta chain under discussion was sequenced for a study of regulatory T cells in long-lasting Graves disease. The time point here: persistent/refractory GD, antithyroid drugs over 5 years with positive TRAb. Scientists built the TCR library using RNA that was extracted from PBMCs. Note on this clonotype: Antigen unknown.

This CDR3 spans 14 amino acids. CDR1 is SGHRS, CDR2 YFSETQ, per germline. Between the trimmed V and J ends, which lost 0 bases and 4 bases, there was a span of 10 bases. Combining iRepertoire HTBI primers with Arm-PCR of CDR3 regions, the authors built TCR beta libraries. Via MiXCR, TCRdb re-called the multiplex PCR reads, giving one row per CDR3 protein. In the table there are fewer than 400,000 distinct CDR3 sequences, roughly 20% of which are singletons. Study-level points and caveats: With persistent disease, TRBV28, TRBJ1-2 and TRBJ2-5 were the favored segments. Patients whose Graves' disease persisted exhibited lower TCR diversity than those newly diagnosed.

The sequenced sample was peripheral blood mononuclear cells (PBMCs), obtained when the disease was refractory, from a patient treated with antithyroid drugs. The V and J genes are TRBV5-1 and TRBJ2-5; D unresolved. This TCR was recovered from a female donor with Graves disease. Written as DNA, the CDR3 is TGCGCCAGCAGCTTGGTGGGTTTCGGAGAGACCCAGTACTTC. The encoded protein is CASSLVGFGETQYF.